Presented here are 6 T cell receptor beta chains from one specimen sequenced in a study of PD-1 blockade in classical Hodgkin lymphoma. Time point indicated: cycle 4 day 1 (C4D1), after less than seven weeks of nivolumab. Exposure to brentuximab vedotin varied, and each patient had relapsed following autologous stem cell transplantation. Sequencing used immunoSEQ multiplex PCR; TCRdb keeps in-frame clones, though not all of them. In the table there are about 25,000 clones, 70% to 80% of which are singletons. The sample consisted of peripheral blood mononuclear cells (PBMCs), taken before the fourth cycle of nivolumab. Receptor source: a human donor with classical Hodgkin lymphoma.

The rearrangement links TRBV7-9 to TRBJ1-1; a possible D gene is TRBD1 (5 bases). CDR1 is SEHNR, CDR2 FQNEAQ, per germline (reference sequence). Trimming left V 1 base short and J 10 bases short, with 25 bases between. This CDR3 spans 17 amino acids. CDR3 in DNA: TGTGCCAGCAGCTTAGGTAGGGGCAGGGACGAGGTGGCTGGAGCTTTCTTT. The encoded protein is CASSLGRGRDEVAGAFF. The full variable domain, rest sourced from reference TRBV7-9 and TRBJ1-1, is DTGVSQNPRHKITKRGQNVTFRCDPISEHNRLYWYRQTLGQGPEFLTYFQNEAQLEKSRLLSDRFSAERPKGSFSTLEIQRTEQGDSAMYLCASSLGRGRDEVAGAFFGQGTRLTVV.

The chain recombines TRBV28 with TRBJ2-2; D unclear. Germline V gene sequence: CDR1 MDHEN, CDR2 SYDVKM. The CDR3 is 13 amino acids. Trimming took off 8 bases at V and 3 bases at J, with 10 bases between the two ends. CDR3 in DNA: TGTGCCAGCTCGAACAGTTACACCGGGGAGCTGTTTTTT. Its protein product is CASSNSYTGELFF.

V and J are TRBV5-1 and TRBJ1-2, with 7 bases aligning to TRBD1. Germline trimming cut 0 bases from V and 4 bases from J; bases unmatched to any gene: 6. The CDR3 loop spans 15 amino acids. Germline loops: CDR1 SGHRS, CDR2 YFSETQ. DNA of the CDR3: TGCGCCAGCAGCTTGGAAGGACAGGAGGGCTATGGCTACACCTTC. Protein product: CASSLEGQEGYGYTF.

V usage is TRBV5-5 and J usage is TRBJ2-7; no clear D gene. CDR3 length: 13 residues. The V end was cut by 5 bases, the J end by 2 bases, with 11 bases between. CDR1 is SGHKS, CDR2 YYEKEE, per germline (reference sequence). CDR3 DNA sequence: TGTGCCAGCAGTTACGCCGGGCCCTACGAGCAGTACTTC. It specifies CASSYAGPYEQYF.

This clone has more than one count but fewer than ten. This chain uses TRBV16 with TRBJ2-1; 11 bases are shared with TRBD2. The germline V gene encodes CDR1 KGHSY and CDR2 FQNENV. This CDR3 contains 15 residues. The V and J ends lost 5 bases and 4 bases, in that order; junction bases with no gene match: 4. This CDR3 reads CASSVLAGAYNEQFF. In nucleotides, the CDR3 is TGTGCCAGCAGCGTACTAGCGGGGGCGTACAATGAGCAGTTCTTC.

This clone was observed a few times. The V call is TRBV29-1, the J call TRBJ1-1; 7 bases match TRBD1. The CDR3 contains 15 residues. CDR1 and CDR2 (germline): SQVTM, ANQGSEA. With 6 bases clipped from V and 0 bases from J, the junction kept 10 bases outside the gene matches. CDR3 nucleotides: TGCAGCGTCAGGGGGACCAAGGGGATGAACACTGAAGCTTTCTTT. Encoded protein: CSVRGTKGMNTEAFF. Combining the CDR3 with reference TRBV29-1 and TRBJ1-1 gives the whole variable domain SAVISQKPSRDICQRGTSLTIQCQVDSQVTMMFWYRQQPGQSLTLIATANQGSEATYESGFVIDKFPISRPNLTFSTLTVSNMSPEDSSIYLCSVRGTKGMNTEAFFGQGTRLTVV.